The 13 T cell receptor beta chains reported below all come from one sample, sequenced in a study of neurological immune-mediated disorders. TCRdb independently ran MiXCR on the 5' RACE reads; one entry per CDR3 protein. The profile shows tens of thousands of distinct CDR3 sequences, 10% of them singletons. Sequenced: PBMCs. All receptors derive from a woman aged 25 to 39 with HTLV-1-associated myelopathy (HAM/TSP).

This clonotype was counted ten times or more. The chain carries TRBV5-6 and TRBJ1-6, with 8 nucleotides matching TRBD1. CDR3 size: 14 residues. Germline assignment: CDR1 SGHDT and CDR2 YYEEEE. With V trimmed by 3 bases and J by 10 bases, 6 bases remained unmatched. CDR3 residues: CASSWGDRTSPLHF. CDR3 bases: TGTGCCAGCAGCTGGGGGGACAGGACCTCACCCCTCCACTTT.

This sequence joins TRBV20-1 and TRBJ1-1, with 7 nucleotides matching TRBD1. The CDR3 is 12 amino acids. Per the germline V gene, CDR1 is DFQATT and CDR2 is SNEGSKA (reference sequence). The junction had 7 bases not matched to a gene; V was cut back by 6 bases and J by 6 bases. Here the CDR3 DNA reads TGCAGTGCCCAGACAGGGCATGCTGAAGCTTTCTTT. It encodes CSAQTGHAEAFF.

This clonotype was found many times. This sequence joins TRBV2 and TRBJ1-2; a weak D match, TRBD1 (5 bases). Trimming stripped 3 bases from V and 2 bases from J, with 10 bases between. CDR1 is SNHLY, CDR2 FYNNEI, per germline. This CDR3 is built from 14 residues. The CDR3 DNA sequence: TGTGCCAGCAGTGACAGGGCGGGGAACTATGGCTACACCTTC. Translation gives CASSDRAGNYGYTF.

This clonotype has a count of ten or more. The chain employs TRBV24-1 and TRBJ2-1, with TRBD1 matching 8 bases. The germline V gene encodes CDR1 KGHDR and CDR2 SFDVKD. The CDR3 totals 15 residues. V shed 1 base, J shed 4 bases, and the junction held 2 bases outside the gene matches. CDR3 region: CATSDFRQGYNEQFF. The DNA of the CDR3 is TGTGCCACCAGTGATTTTAGACAGGGGTACAATGAGCAGTTCTTC.

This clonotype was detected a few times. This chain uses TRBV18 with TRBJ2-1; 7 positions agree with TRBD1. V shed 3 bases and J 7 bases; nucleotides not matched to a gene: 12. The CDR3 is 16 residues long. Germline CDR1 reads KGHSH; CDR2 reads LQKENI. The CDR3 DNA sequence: TGTGCCAGCTCACCCAAAACCCCAGACAGGGCTAATGAGCAGTTCTTC. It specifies CASSPKTPDRANEQFF.

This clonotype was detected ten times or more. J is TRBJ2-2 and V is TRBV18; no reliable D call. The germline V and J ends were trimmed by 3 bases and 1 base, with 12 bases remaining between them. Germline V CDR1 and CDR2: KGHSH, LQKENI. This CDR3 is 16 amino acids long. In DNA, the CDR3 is TGTGCCAGCTCACCGTTGTTGACGAGGAACACCGGGGAGCTGTTTTTT. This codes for CASSPLLTRNTGELFF.

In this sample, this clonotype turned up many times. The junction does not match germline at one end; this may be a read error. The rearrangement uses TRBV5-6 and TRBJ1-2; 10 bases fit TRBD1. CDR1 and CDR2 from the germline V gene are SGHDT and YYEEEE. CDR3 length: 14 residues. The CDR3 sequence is CASSLGGQGPSYAF. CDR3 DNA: TGTGCCAGCAGCTTGGGGGGACAGGGGCCCTCCTACGCCTTC. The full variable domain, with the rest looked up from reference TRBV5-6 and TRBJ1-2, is DAGVTQSPTHLIKTRGQQVTLRCSPKSGHDTVSWYQQALGQGPQFIFQYYEEEERQRGNFPDRFSGHQFPNYSSELNVNALLLGDSALYLCASSLGGQGPSYAFGSGTRLTVV.

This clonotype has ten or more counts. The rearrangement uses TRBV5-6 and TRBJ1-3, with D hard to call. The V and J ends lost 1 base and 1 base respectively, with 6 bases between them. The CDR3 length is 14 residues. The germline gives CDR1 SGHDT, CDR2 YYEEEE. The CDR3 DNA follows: TGTGCCAGCAGCTTGTCGGGGTCTGGAAACACCATATATTTT. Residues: CASSLSGSGNTIYF.

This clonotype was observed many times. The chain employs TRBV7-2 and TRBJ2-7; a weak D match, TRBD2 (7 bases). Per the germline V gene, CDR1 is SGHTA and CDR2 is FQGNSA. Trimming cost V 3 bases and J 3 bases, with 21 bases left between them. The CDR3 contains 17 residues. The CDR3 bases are TGTGCCAGCAGCTTGATACCGGGGGGCCAGAAACTCTACGAGCAGTACTTC. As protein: CASSLIPGGQKLYEQYF.

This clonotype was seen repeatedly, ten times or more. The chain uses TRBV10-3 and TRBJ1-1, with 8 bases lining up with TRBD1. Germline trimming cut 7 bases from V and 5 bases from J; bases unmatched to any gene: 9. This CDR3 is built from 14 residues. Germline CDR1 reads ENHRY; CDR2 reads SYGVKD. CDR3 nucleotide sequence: TGTGCCATCAAATTGGGACAGGTTAGTACTGAAGCTTTCTTT. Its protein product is CAIKLGQVSTEAFF.

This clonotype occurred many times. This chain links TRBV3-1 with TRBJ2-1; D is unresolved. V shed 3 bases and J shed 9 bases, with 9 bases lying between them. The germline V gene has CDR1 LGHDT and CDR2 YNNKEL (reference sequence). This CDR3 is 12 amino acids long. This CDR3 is CASSHPTGEQFF. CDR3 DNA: TGTGCCAGCAGCCATCCTACGGGTGAGCAGTTCTTC.

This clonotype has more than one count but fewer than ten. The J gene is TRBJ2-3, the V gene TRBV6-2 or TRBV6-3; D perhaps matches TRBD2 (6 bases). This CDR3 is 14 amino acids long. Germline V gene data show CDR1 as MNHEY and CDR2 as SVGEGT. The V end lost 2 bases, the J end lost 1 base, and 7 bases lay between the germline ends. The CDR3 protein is CASSYGGGTDTQYF. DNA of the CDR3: TGTGCCAGCAGTTACGGCGGGGGCACAGATACGCAGTATTTT.

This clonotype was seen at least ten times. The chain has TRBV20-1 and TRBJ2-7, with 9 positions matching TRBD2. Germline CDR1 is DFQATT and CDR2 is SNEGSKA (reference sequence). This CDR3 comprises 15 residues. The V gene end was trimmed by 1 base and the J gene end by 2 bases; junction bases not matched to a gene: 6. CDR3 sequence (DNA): TGCAGTGCTAGAGTAGGGCGGGGGGGCCCCTACGAGCAGTACTTC. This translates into CSARVGRGGPYEQYF.